One and the same sample provided the 18 T cell receptor beta chains below, sequenced in a study of Siglec-9 on CD8 T cells in melanoma. Some clones are missing from TCRdb's copy, which holds only in-frame ones; the method was immunoSEQ multiplex PCR. Among more than 25,000 clones listed, around three quarters were seen once. The specimen sequenced was Siglec-9- CD8+ T cells sorted from blood. These receptors were collected from a human donor in good health.

The V and J genes are TRBV5-5 and TRBJ1-5, with unresolved D. From germline, CDR1 is SGHKS and CDR2 YYEKEE (reference sequence). V lost 3 bases to trimming and J lost 4 bases, with 8 bases between them. The CDR3 loop spans 13 amino acids. CDR3 amino acids: CASSSGKNQPQHF. The CDR3 DNA reads TGTGCCAGCAGCTCGGGGAAGAATCAGCCCCAGCATTTT.

The V gene is TRBV5-3, the J gene TRBJ2-2; possible D gene TRBD1, 5 bases. TRBV5-3 is given ORF status, its function remaining uncertain. The CDR3 loop spans 15 amino acids. V was shortened by 3 bases and J by 6 bases, with 15 bases between the two germline ends. In nucleotides, the CDR3 is TGTGCCAGAAGCTGCCAGGGATCGGGTTCCGGGGAGCTGTTTTTT. Translating gives CARSCQGSGSGELFF.

The gene calls are TRBV4-1 and TRBJ2-7; D uncertain. This CDR3 contains 13 residues. CDR1 is MGHRA and CDR2 is YSYEKL in the germline V gene. Trimming shortened V by 0 bases and J by 6 bases, and 9 bases separated the two germline ends. The CDR3 here is CASSQDSTVEQYF. The CDR3, as DNA: TGCGCCAGCAGCCAAGATAGCACGGTCGAGCAGTACTTC.

The chain couples TRBV5-4 to TRBJ2-2; tentatively, D is TRBD2 (5 bases). There are 16 residues in the CDR3. Germline V gene data show CDR1 as SGHNT and CDR2 as YYREEE (reference sequence). V lost 0 bases to trimming and J lost 7 bases, with 16 bases between them. CDR3 nucleotide sequence: TGTGCCAGCAGCTTGGCCGCGAGGGCCGGGGTCGGGGAGCTGTTTTTT. Translating it yields CASSLAARAGVGELFF.

The gene calls are TRBV11-2 and TRBJ2-1; 7 bases align to TRBD2. Germline-derived CDR1 and CDR2 are SGHAT and FQNNGV. This CDR3 comprises 15 residues. V shed 0 bases and J 4 bases; nucleotides not matched to a gene: 3. This chain's CDR3 is CASSLEAGNYNEQFF. The CDR3 bases are TGTGCCAGCAGCTTAGAAGCGGGAAATTACAATGAGCAGTTCTTC.

The V call is TRBV11-2, the J call TRBJ2-2; TRBD2 is a possible D gene (5 bases). In germline, CDR1 is SGHAT, CDR2 FQNNGV. The CDR3 spans 15 residues. V lost 5 bases and J lost 5, with 15 bases in between. The CDR3 sequence is CASSPPRDRTGELFF. CDR3 coding DNA: TGTGCCAGCAGCCCCCCCCGGGATAGGACCGGGGAGCTGTTTTTT.

This rearrangement joins TRBV5-5 to TRBJ1-5; D perhaps matches TRBD1 (6 bases). This CDR3 is 15 amino acids long. V dropped 3 bases and J dropped 5 bases, with 15 bases sitting between them. Looked up from germline, CDR1 is SGHKS and CDR2 is YYEKEE (reference sequence). In nucleotides, the CDR3 is TGTGCCAGCAGCTCACTGACAGGATCAGATCAGCCCCAGCATTTT. Translating it yields CASSSLTGSDQPQHF.

The chain has TRBV6-6 and TRBJ2-7; TRBD1 aligns across 7 bases. Germline V lookup: CDR1 MNHNY, CDR2 SVGAGI (reference sequence). Losses at the gene ends were 7 bases for V and 4 bases for J; bases not matched to a gene: 10. The CDR3 is 14 amino acids. The CDR3 DNA reads as TGTGCCAGCAAACTGGGACAGACTTCATACGAGCAGTACTTC. Its protein is CASKLGQTSYEQYF.

The chain joins TRBV21-1 to TRBJ1-1; the D segment call TRBD1 is taken from the table without a DNA check. TRBV21-1 is flagged as a pseudogene. The CDR3 spans 13 residues. The CDR3 DNA follows: TGTGCCAGCATCCCTGACAGGAACACTGAAGCTTTCTTT. This gives the protein CASIPDRNTEAFF.

This clone has only a few counts. The rearrangement links TRBV7-3 to TRBJ1-1; a weak D match, TRBD1 (6 bases). Germline CDR1 SGHTA, CDR2 FQGTGA. CDR3 size: 14 residues. V was shortened by 3 bases and J by 4 bases, with 12 bases between the two germline ends. This chain's CDR3 is CASSLTGMGTEAFF. In DNA form, the CDR3 reads TGTGCCAGCAGCTTGACAGGAATGGGCACTGAAGCTTTCTTT.

This sequence joins TRBV27 and TRBJ2-7, with D uncertain. V dropped 0 bases and J dropped 7 bases, with 10 bases sitting between them. The CDR3 is made up of 13 amino acids. Per the germline V gene, CDR1 is MNHEY and CDR2 is SMNVEV (reference sequence). The CDR3 loop is CASSLSRLLEQYF. As DNA, the CDR3 is TGTGCCAGCAGTTTATCTAGACTCTTAGAGCAGTACTTC.

The chain is built from TRBV29-1 and TRBJ1-2; D possibly corresponds to TRBD1 (6 bases). Deletions cut 3 bases from V and 3 bases from J, with 20 bases between. CDR1 is SQVTM and CDR2 is ANQGSEA in the germline V gene. The CDR3 consists of 16 residues. The CDR3 region has the DNA TGCAGCGTTGAGTCGGTAACAGGGAGTCGATACTATGGCTACACCTTC. Amino acid sequence: CSVESVTGSRYYGYTF.

This chain connects TRBV7-9 to TRBJ2-7; D gene uncertain. This CDR3 contains 15 residues. V lost 2 bases and J 3 bases, leaving 14 bases between the germline ends. Germline V gives CDR1 SEHNR, CDR2 FQNEAQ (reference sequence). CDR3 DNA: TGTGCCAGCAGCTTAAGAGTTGGCAGCGACTACGAGCAGTACTTC. It is translated as CASSLRVGSDYEQYF.

The chain joins TRBV28 to TRBJ1-1; D ambiguous. The length of the CDR3 is 15 residues. Trimming left V 2 bases short and J 2 bases short, with 12 bases between. Germline CDR1 MDHEN, CDR2 SYDVKM. CDR3 amino acids: CASSLRVRSNTEAFF. DNA of the CDR3: TGTGCCAGCAGTTTAAGGGTCAGGAGCAACACTGAAGCTTTCTTT.

The chain joins TRBV7-8 to TRBJ2-7, with D uncertain. The CDR3 covers 13 residues. Germline CDR1 is SGHVS and CDR2 is FQNEAQ. Trimming pared 0 bases from V and 2 bases from J, leaving 5 bases between. The CDR3, as DNA: TGTGCCAGCAGCTTAGCCCAGCCCTACGAGCAGTACTTC. The encoded protein is CASSLAQPYEQYF.

This chain links TRBV6-1 with TRBJ2-7; 8 nucleotides align to TRBD2. Trimming took 2 bases from V and 0 from J; bases not matched to a gene: 6. The CDR3 runs 16 residues. Germline V gene data show CDR1 as MNHNS and CDR2 as SASEGT. This chain's CDR3 is CASSELTSGVSYEQYV. For the CDR3, the DNA is TGTGCCAGCAGTGAACTAACTAGCGGAGTCTCCTACGAGCAGTACGTC.

J is TRBJ2-5 and V is TRBV2; 10 nucleotides match TRBD1. There are 17 residues in the CDR3. Germline V gene data show CDR1 as SNHLY and CDR2 as FYNNEI. Trimming cost V 5 bases and J 3 bases; bases outside gene matches: 12. The CDR3 DNA is TGTGCCAGCAGTACCAACCGGGACAGGGGTTTAGAAGAGACCCAGTACTTC. This codes for CASSTNRDRGLEETQYF.

This clone has a single count. The rearrangement links TRBV27 to TRBJ2-4, with 10 nucleotides matching TRBD2. The CDR3 runs to 18 residues. Per germline, CDR1 MNHEY and CDR2 SMNVEV (reference sequence). V lost 0 bases, J lost 7 bases, and 12 bases stayed unmatched. The CDR3 coding sequence is TGTGCCAGCAGTTTATCTGGGACTAGCGACCTCGGAGTGAACATTCAGTACTTC. Amino acids: CASSLSGTSDLGVNIQYF.